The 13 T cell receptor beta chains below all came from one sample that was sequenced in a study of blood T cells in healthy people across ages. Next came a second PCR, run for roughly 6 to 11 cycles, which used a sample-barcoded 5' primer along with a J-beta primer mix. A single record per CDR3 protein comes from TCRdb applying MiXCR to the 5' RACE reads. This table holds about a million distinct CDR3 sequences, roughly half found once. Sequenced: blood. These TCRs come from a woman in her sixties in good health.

The DNA of the CDR3 is TGTGCCAGCAGCCCCAGTGCGAGGGCCCAGGGAAGGGTCTATGGCTACACCTTC. This gives the protein CASSPSARAQGRVYGYTF. The chain joins TRBV7-2 to TRBJ1-2; tentative D call: TRBD1 (5 bases). V gave up 5 bases and J gave up 4 bases, with 26 bases separating them. Germline lookup yields CDR1 SGHTA and CDR2 FQGNSA. CDR3 length: 18 amino acids.

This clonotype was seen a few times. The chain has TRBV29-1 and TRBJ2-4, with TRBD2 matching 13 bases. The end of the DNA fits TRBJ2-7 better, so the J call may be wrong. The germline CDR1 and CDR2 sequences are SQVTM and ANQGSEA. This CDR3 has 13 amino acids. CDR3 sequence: CSVRTSGSHEQYF. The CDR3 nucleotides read TGCAGCGTTCGGACTAGCGGGAGCCACGAGCAGTACTTC.

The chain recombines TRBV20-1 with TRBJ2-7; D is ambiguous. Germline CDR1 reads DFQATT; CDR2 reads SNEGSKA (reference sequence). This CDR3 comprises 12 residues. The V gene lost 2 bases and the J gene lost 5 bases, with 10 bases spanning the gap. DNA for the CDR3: TGCAGTGCTAGATTTCACGGCCACGAGCAGTACTTC. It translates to CSARFHGHEQYF.

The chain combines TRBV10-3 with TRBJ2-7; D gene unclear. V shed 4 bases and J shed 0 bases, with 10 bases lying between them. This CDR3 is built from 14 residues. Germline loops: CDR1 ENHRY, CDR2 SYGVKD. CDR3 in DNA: TGTGCCATCAGTGTAGGCGGAGCCTCCTACGAGCAGTACTTC. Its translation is CAISVGGASYEQYF.

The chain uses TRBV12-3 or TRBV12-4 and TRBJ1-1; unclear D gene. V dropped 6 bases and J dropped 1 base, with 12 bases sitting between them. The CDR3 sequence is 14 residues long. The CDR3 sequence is CASSPPWKNTEAFF. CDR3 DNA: TGTGCCAGCAGCCCACCGTGGAAGAACACTGAAGCTTTCTTT.

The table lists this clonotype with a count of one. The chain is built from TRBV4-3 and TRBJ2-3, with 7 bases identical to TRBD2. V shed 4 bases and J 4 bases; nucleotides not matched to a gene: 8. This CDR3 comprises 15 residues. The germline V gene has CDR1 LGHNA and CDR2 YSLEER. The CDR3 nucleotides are TGCGCCAGCAGCCCCACCGGGGGGTCAGCAGATACGCAGTATTTT. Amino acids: CASSPTGGSADTQYF.

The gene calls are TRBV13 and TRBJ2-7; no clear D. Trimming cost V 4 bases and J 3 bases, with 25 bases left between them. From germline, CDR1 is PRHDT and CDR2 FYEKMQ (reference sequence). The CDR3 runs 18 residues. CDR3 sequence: CASSSQLYGTGGDYEQYF. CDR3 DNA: TGTGCCAGCAGCTCGCAACTTTATGGTACCGGTGGCGACTACGAGCAGTACTTC.

CDR3 amino acids: CAISESFESQKLFF. The DNA for the CDR3 is TGTGCCATCAGTGAGTCGTTTGAGAGTCAAAAACTGTTTTTT. The chain recombines TRBV10-3 with TRBJ1-4; D remains ambiguous. The CDR3 extends over 14 amino acids. V lost 0 bases and J lost 9, with 11 bases in between. CDR1 is ENHRY and CDR2 is SYGVKD in the germline V gene.

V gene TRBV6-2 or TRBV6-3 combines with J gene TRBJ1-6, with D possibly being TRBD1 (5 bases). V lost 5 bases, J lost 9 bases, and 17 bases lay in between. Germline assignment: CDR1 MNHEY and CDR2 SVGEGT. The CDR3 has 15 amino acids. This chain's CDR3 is CASSRGESKASPLHF. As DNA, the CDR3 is TGTGCCAGCAGTCGGGGCGAGTCAAAGGCTTCACCCCTCCACTTT.

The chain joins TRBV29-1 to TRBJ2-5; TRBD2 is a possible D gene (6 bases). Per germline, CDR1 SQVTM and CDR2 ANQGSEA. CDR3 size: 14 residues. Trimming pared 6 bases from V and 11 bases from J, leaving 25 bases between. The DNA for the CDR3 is TGCAGCGTGGCTGAGCGGGCCTCTTCCTACGTGCAGTACTTC. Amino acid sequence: CSVAERASSYVQYF.

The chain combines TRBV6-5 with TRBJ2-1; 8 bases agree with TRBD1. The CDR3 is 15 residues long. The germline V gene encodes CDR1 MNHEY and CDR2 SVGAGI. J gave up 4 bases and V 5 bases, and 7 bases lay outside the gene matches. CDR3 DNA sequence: TGTGCCAGCAGTATCGACAGGGGCAAGTACAATGAGCAGTTCTTC. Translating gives CASSIDRGKYNEQFF.

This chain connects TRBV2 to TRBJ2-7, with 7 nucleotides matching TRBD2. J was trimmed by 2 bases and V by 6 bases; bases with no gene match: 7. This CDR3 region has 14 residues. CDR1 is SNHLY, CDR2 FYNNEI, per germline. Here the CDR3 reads CASRLLAAPYEQYF. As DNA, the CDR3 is TGTGCCAGCAGGCTGCTAGCGGCCCCCTACGAGCAGTACTTC.

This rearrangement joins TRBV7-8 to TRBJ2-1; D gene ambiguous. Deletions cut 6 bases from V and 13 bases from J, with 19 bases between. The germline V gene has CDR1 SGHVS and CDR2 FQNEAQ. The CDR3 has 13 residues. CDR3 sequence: CASSPDPRSAQFF. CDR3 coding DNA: TGTGCCAGCAGTCCGGACCCCAGATCGGCTCAGTTCTTC.